Included here is one TCR beta chain sequence, with context. This record comes from a study of blood T cell repertoires in COVID-19. The data were produced by immunoSEQ multiplex PCR, yet TCRdb's version contains in-frame clones alone and is incomplete. The profile covers 200,000 to 300,000 clones, with approximately 81% appearing a single time and approximately 4% taken by the ten largest. The germline V gene has CDR1 SQVTM and CDR2 ANQGSEA. The CDR3 is 13 residues long. Trimming pared 4 bases from V and 3 bases from J, leaving 11 bases between. This clonotype was sampled from a man in his 60s with acute or convalescent COVID-19. The chain recombines TRBV29-1 with TRBJ2-3; no firm D call. The sample consisted of peripheral blood. The CDR3 is CSVGQSMTDTQYF. CDR3 bases: TGCAGCGTTGGCCAGTCAATGACAGATACGCAGTATTTT.